This TCR beta chain was profiled in a study of cytomegalovirus exposure and HLA in healthy donors. The ends were cut back, 3 bases at V and 8 bases at J, with 16 bases in the middle. This CDR3 is built from 14 residues. The germline V gene encodes CDR1 ENHRY and CDR2 SYGVKD. Study findings and constraints: The availability of immune exposure information extended only to CMV serostatus.

About this clone: Its antigen remains unidentified.

Primers included in the PCR were 60 Vbeta and 13 Jbeta primers. Repertoires were generated with immunoSEQ multiplex PCR, while TCRdb's copy carries only in-frame clones and drops some. The data contain 200,000 to 250,000 clones, roughly 80% of them singletons. Sequencing input: PBMCs. This sequence was found in a man aged 25 to 45 in good health and CMV-seronegative. The chain recombines TRBV10-3 with TRBJ1-2, with a weak D call TRBD1 (6 bases). CDR3 nucleotide sequence: TGTGCCATCAGTGACCACGTCGACAGGACGGGCTACACCTTC. As protein: CAISDHVDRTGYTF.